This T cell receptor (beta chain) came from a study of a mutant IDH1 vaccine in newly diagnosed glioma. Regarding time point: week 11, during vaccination. What each vaccine dose contained was 300 ug of mutant IDH1 20-mer peptide, accompanied by topical imiquimod. The repertoire was sequenced with immunoSEQ multiplex PCR; TCRdb's copy has only in-frame clones and lacks some. The sample has approximately 61,000 clones; 80% are singletons. Germline V lookup: CDR1 MNHNS, CDR2 SASEGT. V shed 5 bases and J shed 7 bases, with 3 bases lying between them. This CDR3 region has 11 residues. About this clone: Its antigen is unknown.

The sequenced sample was PBMCs, obtained from a glioma patient whose treatment included an IDH1 peptide vaccine. The rearrangement joins TRBV6-1 to TRBJ1-6, with no clear D. This receptor was taken from a man between 50 and 59 years old with glioma. The CDR3 DNA sequence: TGTGCCAGCAGTATCAATTCACCCCTCCACTTT. The encoded protein is CASSINSPLHF.